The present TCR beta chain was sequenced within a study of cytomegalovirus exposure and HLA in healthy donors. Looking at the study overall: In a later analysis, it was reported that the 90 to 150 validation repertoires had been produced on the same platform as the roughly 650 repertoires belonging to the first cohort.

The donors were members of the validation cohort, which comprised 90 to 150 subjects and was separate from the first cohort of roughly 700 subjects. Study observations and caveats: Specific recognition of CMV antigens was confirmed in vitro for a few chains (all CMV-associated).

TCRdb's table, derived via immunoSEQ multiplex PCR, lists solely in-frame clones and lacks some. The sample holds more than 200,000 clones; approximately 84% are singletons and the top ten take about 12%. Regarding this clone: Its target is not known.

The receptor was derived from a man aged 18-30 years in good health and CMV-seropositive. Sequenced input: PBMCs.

CDR3 nucleotide sequence: TGCGCCAGCAGCTCGTCAACTCCGGGACTAGCGGGGGACTACGAGCAGTACTTC. The encoded protein is CASSSSTPGLAGDYEQYF. V is TRBV5-1 and J is TRBJ2-7; 14 bases line up with TRBD2. The junction had 11 bases not matched to a gene; V was cut back by 3 bases and J by 3 bases. Germline loops: CDR1 SGHRS, CDR2 YFSETQ. The CDR3 has 18 amino acids.